A few counts support the clone carrying this T cell receptor beta chain. Time point noted: patch test 1, 2 weeks after DPC sensitization. Described treatment: therapeutic diphenylcyclopropenone sensitization with weekly scalp DPC. Total RNA was isolated from unfractionated whole blood. This entry is derived from a study of human T cells and chemical hapten exposure. Study background: The scalp of each patient received a weekly diphenylcyclopropenone dose for the full approximately 24-week study.

Germline trimming cut 1 base from V and 2 bases from J; bases unmatched to any gene: 8. The CDR3 contains 17 residues. Germline V gene sequence: CDR1 KGHSH, CDR2 LQKENI. TCRdb recomputed calls from the RACE reads with MiXCR, one row per CDR3 protein. The data show roughly 34,000 distinct CDR3 sequences, 5% to 7% seen once. The rearrangement links TRBV18 to TRBJ2-3; 8 bases are shared with TRBD1. Source: whole blood, taken in connection with sensitization to the hapten diphenylcyclopropenone (DPC). This clonotype was sampled from a woman in her twenties or thirties with alopecia areata. Some clones in this sample may be carry-over from other donors' samples. CDR3: CASSPLGDRGATDTQYF. DNA of the CDR3: TGTGCCAGCTCACCACTGGGTGACAGGGGTGCCACAGATACGCAGTATTTT.